The clone carrying this T cell receptor (beta chain) was observed many times. The target antigen is unknown. The data were taken from a study of neurological immune-mediated disorders. There are 14 residues in the CDR3. V dropped 6 bases and J dropped 1 base, with 14 bases sitting between them. Germline V gives CDR1 SGHRS, CDR2 YFSETQ. Synthesis of cDNA used 5'RACE (with 10-nucleotide random UMIs). Every sequencing run drew on 15-18 subjects and yielded over 160 million TCR-beta sequences. MiXCR, applied by TCRdb to the 5' RACE reads, yields one record per CDR3 protein. The sample holds about 57,000 distinct CDR3 sequences, roughly 12% seen once. Points from the study as a whole: The absence of shared CDR3 amino acid sequences among expanded clones across subjects suggests private repertoires in all groups. Levels of TCR clonal expansion peaked in HTLV-1-associated myelopathy and reached their lowest in multiple sclerosis, under those of healthy controls.

This chain links TRBV5-1 with TRBJ2-7; the D is unclear. The sample was PBMCs. This TCR came from an older woman with HTLV-1-associated myelopathy (HAM/TSP). Here the CDR3 DNA reads TGCGCCAGCACCACCACGGGTGGTTCCTACGAGCAGTACTTC. Translated, it gives CASTTTGGSYEQYF.